A single sample is the source of the 5 T cell receptor beta chains below, sequenced in a study of T cell repertoires in cytomegalovirus infection. TCRdb fed the reads into MiXCR, producing one record per CDR3 protein. The sample yields about a million distinct CDR3 sequences, 30% to 40% seen once. No antigen has been assigned to these receptors. This specimen was cultured CD8+ T cells from PBMCs, taken from culture after CMV antigen stimulation. The receptors were sampled from a human donor in good health (CMV status not recorded). Some clones in this sample may be carry-over from other donors' samples.

Turning to this clonotype: The junction departs from germline at one end; a sequencing error may be responsible. The V call is TRBV9, the J call TRBJ1-2, with 10 bases matching TRBD1. CDR1 and CDR2 (germline): SGDLS, YYNGEE. The CDR3 sequence is 12 residues long. The CDR3 DNA reads as TGTGTCAGCGGCGGACAGGGGGATGGCTACACCTTC. Protein product: CVSGGQGDGYTF.

The chain recombines TRBV12-3 or TRBV12-4 with TRBJ1-3, with 7 positions matching TRBD1. This CDR3 spans 16 amino acids. After removal of 1 base from V and 4 bases from J, the junction contained 7 bases not matched to a gene. The chain's CDR3 is CASSLGQGDYGNTIYF. CDR3 coding DNA: TGTGCCAGCAGTTTAGGGCAGGGGGATTACGGAAACACCATATATTTT.

This clonotype was seen only a few times. CDR3 coding DNA: TGTGCCAGCCAACGTTCCCCCGACAGGCCGAACACCGGGGAGCTGTTTTTT. This translates into CASQRSPDRPNTGELFF. The chain is built from TRBV2 and TRBJ2-2, with D tentatively TRBD1 (6 bases). CDR3 size: 17 residues. Between the trimmed V and J ends, which lost 8 bases and 0 bases, there was a span of 19 bases. In germline, CDR1 is SNHLY, CDR2 FYNNEI.

V is TRBV27 and J is TRBJ1-3; possibly TRBD1 for D (5 bases). Germline CDR1 is MNHEY and CDR2 is SMNVEV (reference sequence). The CDR3 is 16 residues long. Trimming left V 6 bases short and J 0 bases short, with 15 bases between. The CDR3 protein is CASSPRSGLSGNTIYF. The CDR3 DNA reads as TGTGCCAGCAGCCCCCGGTCAGGGCTCTCTGGAAACACCATATATTTT.

The V gene is TRBV7-3, the J gene TRBJ1-1; possible D gene TRBD1, 5 bases. From germline, CDR1 is SGHTA and CDR2 FQGTGA. The CDR3 totals 16 residues. V dropped 10 bases and J dropped 0 bases, with 21 bases sitting between them. CDR3 in amino acids: CATAEDNSDVNTEAFF. The CDR3 nucleotides are TGTGCCACCGCGGAGGACAACTCGGATGTGAACACTGAAGCTTTCTTT.